The clone carrying this TCR beta chain occurred once. Its specificity is unknown. This specimen belongs to a study of shared clonotypes between healthy human individuals. Study as a whole: A donor's plate count was three for CD4 naive and three for CD4 memory; CD8 naive had two and CD8 memory one.

When replicate PCRs were run on sorted subsets, they used 150 to 250 ng DNA, about 30,000 T cell genomes. TCRdb's table, derived via immunoSEQ multiplex PCR, lists solely in-frame clones and lacks some. The data hold 2 million to 2.5 million clones, with 90% to 97% observed a single time. V was clipped by 6 bases and J by 7 bases, with 12 bases between them. Per the germline V gene, CDR1 is MDHEN and CDR2 is SYDVKM. There are 13 residues in the CDR3. Study-level points and caveats: Read depth was anticipated to influence clonotype sharing among donors.

V usage is TRBV28 and J usage is TRBJ2-2; the D gene is possibly TRBD1 (6 bases). Sequenced sample: naive CD4+ T cells sorted from blood. Subset of the sample: CD45RA+ positively selected. This clonotype was sampled from a man in his late teens or twenties in good health. The CDR3 is CASSPGQYGELFF. In DNA, the CDR3 is TGTGCCAGCAGCCCAGGACAGTACGGGGAGCTGTTTTTT. The variable domain in full, with the rest retrieved from reference TRBV28 and TRBJ2-2, is DVKVTQSSRYLVKRTGEKVFLECVQDMDHENMFWYRQDPGLGLRLIYFSYDVKMKEKGDIPEGYSVSREKKERFSLILESASTNQTSMYLCASSPGQYGELFFGEGSRLTVL.